The clone carrying this TCR beta chain was counted many times. This entry belongs to a study of Graves' ophthalmopathy and Graves' hyperthyroidism. In germline, CDR1 is SGDLS, CDR2 YYNGEE. The CDR3 extends over 15 amino acids. V was clipped by 0 bases and J by 3 bases, with 13 bases between them. Amplification from RNA transcripts yielded the TCR beta CDR3 regions. The workflow started with a first-round RT-PCR run with HTBI primers and then moved on to a second-round multiplex PCR. TCRdb re-analysed the multiplex PCR reads in MiXCR, keeping a single row per CDR3 protein. The sample shows over a million distinct CDR3 sequences, 35% to 45% of them seen only once.

Sequenced input: peripheral blood or thyroid tissue (not recorded which). The chain combines TRBV9 with TRBJ2-7, with D possibly called TRBD1 or TRBD2 (5 bases each). The sequence derives from an adult man with Graves' hyperthyroidism. The CDR3 DNA reads as TGTGCCAGCAGCGTAGAGGGCAGGGAGAACTACGAGCAGTACTTC. Its protein product is CASSVEGRENYEQYF.